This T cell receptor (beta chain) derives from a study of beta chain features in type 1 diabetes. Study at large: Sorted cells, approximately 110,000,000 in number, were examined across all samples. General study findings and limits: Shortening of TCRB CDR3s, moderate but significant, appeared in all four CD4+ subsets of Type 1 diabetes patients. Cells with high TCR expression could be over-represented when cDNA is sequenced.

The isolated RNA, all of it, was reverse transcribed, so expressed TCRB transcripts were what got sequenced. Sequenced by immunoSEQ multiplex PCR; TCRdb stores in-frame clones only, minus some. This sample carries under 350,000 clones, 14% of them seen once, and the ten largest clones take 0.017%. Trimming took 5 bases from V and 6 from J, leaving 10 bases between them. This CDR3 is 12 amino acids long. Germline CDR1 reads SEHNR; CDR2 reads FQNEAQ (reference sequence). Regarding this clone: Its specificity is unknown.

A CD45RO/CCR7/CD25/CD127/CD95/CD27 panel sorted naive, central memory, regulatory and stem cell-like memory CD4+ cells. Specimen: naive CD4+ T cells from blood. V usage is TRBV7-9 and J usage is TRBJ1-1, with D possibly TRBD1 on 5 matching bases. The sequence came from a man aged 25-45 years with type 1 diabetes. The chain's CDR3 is CASSLQGSEAFF. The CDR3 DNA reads TGTGCCAGCAGCCTTCAGGGCTCTGAAGCTTTCTTT. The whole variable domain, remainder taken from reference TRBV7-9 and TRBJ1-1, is DTGVSQNPRHKITKRGQNVTFRCDPISEHNRLYWYRQTLGQGPEFLTYFQNEAQLEKSRLLSDRFSAERPKGSFSTLEIQRTEQGDSAMYLCASSLQGSEAFFGQGTRLTVV.